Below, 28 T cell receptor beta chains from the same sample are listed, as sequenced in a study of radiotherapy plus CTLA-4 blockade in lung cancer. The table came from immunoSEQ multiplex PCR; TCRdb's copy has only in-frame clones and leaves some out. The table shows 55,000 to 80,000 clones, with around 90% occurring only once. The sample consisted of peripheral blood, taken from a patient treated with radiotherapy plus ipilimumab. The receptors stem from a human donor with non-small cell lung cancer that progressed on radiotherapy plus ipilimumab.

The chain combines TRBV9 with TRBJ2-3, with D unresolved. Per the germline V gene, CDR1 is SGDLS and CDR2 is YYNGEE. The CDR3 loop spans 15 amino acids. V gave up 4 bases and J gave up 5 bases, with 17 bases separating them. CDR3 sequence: CASSPDVSMVDTQYF. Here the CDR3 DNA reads TGTGCCAGCAGCCCGGACGTGTCCATGGTAGATACGCAGTATTTT.

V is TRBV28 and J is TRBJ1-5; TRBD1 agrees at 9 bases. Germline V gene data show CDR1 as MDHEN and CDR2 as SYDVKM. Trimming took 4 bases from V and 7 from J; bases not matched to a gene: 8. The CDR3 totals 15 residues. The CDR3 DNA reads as TGTGCCAGCAGTTCCTCGGGACAGGGAAAGCAGCCCCAGCATTTT. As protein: CASSSSGQGKQPQHF.

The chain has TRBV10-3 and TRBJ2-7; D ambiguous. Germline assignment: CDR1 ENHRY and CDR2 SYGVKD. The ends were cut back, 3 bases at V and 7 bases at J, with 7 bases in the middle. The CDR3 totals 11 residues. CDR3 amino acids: CAISEMREQYF. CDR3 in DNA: TGTGCCATCAGTGAAATGCGGGAGCAGTACTTC.

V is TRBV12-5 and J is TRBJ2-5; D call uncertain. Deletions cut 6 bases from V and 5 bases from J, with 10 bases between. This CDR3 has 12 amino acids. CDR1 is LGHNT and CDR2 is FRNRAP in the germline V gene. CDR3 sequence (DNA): TGTGCTAGTGGCCCTCGTAAGGAGACCCAGTACTTC. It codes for CASGPRKETQYF.

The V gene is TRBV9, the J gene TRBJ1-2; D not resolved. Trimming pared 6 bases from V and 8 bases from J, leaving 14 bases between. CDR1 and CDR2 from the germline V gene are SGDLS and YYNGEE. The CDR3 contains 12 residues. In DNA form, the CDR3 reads TGTGCCAGCACCGTGCCCGGGCAGGGCTACACCTTC. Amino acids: CASTVPGQGYTF.

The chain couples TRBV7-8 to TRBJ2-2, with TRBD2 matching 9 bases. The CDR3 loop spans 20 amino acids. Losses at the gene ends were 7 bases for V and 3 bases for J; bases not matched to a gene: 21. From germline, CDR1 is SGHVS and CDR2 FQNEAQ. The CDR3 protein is CASTPFMSVSGRGYTGELFF. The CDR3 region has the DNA TGTGCCAGCACCCCATTCATGTCTGTTAGCGGGAGAGGCTACACCGGGGAGCTGTTTTTT.

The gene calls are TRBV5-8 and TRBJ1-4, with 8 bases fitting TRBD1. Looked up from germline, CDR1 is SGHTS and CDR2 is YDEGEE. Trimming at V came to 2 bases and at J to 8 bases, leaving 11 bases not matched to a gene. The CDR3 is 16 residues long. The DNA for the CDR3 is TGTGCCAGCAGCTTATGGGTCGGGACAGGAGGGGAAAAACTGTTTTTT. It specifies CASSLWVGTGGEKLFF.

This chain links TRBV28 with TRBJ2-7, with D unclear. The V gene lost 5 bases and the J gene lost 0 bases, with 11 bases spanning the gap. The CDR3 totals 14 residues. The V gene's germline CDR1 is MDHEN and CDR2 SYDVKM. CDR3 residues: CASSPGPSSYEQYV. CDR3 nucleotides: TGTGCCAGCAGTCCTGGCCCGAGCTCCTACGAGCAGTACGTC.

The CDR3 DNA sequence: TGTGCCAGTAGTATAGACCGGCTGGAAGGCTACACCTTC. As protein: CASSIDRLEGYTF. The chain has TRBV19 and TRBJ1-2; D remains ambiguous. Per the germline V gene, CDR1 is LNHDA and CDR2 is SQIVND (reference sequence). The CDR3 covers 13 residues. V was shortened by 0 bases and J by 8 bases, with 10 bases between the two germline ends.

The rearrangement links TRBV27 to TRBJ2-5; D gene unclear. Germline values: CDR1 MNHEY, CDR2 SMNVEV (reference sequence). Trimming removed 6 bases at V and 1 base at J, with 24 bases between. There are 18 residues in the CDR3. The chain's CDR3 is CASRPGGYDARFQETQYF. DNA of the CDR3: TGTGCCAGCAGGCCCGGTGGATACGACGCGAGATTCCAAGAGACCCAGTACTTC.

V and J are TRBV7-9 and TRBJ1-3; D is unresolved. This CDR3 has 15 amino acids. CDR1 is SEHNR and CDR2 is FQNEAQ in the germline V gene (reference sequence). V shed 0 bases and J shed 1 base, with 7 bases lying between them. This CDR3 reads CASSLARISGNTIYF. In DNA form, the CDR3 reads TGTGCCAGCAGCTTAGCGAGGATTTCTGGAAACACCATATATTTT. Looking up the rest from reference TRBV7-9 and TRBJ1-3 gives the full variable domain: DTGVSQNPRHKITKRGQNVTFRCDPISEHNRLYWYRQTLGQGPEFLTYFQNEAQLEKSRLLSDRFSAERPKGSFSTLEIQRTEQGDSAMYLCASSLARISGNTIYFGEGSWLTVV.

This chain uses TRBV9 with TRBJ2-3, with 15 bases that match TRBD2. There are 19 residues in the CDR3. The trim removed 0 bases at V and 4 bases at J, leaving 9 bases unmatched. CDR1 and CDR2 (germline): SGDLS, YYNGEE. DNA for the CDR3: TGTGCCAGCAGCGTAGTTCCGGGACTAGCGGGAGGAACCTCAGATACGCAGTATTTT. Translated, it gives CASSVVPGLAGGTSDTQYF.

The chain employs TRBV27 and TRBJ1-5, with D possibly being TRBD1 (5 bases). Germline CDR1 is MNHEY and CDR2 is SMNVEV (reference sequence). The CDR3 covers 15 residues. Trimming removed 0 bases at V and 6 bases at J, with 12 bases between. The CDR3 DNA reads TGTGCCAGCAGTTTATCGCTCCGGGGGATTCAGCCCCAGCATTTT. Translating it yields CASSLSLRGIQPQHF.

The chain's CDR3 is CASSVWREGGTGELFF. DNA of the CDR3: TGTGCCAGCAGTGTCTGGCGGGAGGGTGGCACCGGGGAGCTGTTTTTT. The J gene is TRBJ2-2, the V gene TRBV2, with TRBD2 matching over 9 bases. Germline V gives CDR1 SNHLY, CDR2 FYNNEI. Unmatched junction bases numbered 7, after V lost 4 bases and J lost 4 bases. The CDR3 contains 16 residues.

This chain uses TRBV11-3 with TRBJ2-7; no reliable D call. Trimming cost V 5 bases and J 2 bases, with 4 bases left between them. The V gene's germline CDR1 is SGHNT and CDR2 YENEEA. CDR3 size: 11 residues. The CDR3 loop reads CASSEPYEQYV. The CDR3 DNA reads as TGTGCCAGCAGCGAACCCTACGAGCAGTACGTC.

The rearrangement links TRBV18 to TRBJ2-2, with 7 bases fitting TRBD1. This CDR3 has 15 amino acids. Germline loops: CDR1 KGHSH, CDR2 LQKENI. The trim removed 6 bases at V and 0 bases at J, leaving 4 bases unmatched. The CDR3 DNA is TGTGCCAGCTCGACGGACAGGACGAACACCGGGGAGCTGTTTTTT. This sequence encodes CASSTDRTNTGELFF.

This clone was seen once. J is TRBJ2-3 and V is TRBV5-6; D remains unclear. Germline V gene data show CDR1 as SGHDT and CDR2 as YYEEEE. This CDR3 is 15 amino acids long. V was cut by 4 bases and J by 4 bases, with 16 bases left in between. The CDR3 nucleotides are TGTGCCAGCAGCCCCTACCTGACCGCGGCAGATACGCAGTATTTT. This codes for CASSPYLTAADTQYF.

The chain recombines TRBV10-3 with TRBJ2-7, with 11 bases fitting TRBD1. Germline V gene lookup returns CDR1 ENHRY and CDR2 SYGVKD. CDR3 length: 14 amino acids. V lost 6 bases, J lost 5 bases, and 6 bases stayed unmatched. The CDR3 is CAISPRDRGDEQYF. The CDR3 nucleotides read TGTGCCATCAGCCCCCGGGACAGGGGGGACGAGCAGTACTTC.

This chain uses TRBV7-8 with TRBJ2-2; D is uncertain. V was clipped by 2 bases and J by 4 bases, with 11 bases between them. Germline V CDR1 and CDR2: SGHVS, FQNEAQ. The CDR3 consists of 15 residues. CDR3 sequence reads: CASSLSGVGTGELFF. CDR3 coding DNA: TGTGCCAGCAGCTTAAGTGGAGTTGGCACCGGGGAGCTGTTTTTT.

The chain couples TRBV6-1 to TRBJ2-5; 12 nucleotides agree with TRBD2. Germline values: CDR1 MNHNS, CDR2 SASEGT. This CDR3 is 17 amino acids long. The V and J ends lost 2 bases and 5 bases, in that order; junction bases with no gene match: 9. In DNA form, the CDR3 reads TGTGCCAGCAGTGAAATTCCTAGCGGGAGGGCCCGGGAGACCCAGTACTTC. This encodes CASSEIPSGRARETQYF.

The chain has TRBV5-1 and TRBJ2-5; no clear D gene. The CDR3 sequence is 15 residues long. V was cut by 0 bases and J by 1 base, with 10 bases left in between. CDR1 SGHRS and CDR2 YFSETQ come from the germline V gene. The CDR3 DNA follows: TGCGCCAGCAGCTTGGATGTCCGAACCCAAGAGACCCAGTACTTC. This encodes CASSLDVRTQETQYF.

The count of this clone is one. The CDR3 protein is CASLHRGVFEQFF. The CDR3 DNA follows: TGTGCCAGCCTGCATCGTGGGGTTTTTGAGCAGTTCTTC. This chain uses TRBV28 with TRBJ2-1; D unclear. The CDR3 sequence is 13 residues long. Germline assignment: CDR1 MDHEN and CDR2 SYDVKM. With 8 bases removed from V and 9 bases from J, the gap between germline ends came to 17 bases.

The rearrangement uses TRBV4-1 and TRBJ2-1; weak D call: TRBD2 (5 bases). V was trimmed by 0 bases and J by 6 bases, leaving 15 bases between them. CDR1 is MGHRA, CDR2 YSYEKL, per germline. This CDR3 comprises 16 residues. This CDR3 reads CASSQDGLAPFNEQFF. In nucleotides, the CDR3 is TGCGCCAGCAGCCAAGATGGTCTAGCCCCATTCAATGAGCAGTTCTTC.

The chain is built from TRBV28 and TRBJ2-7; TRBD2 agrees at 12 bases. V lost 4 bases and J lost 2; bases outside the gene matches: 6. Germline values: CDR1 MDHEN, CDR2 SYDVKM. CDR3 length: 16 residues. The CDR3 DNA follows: TGTGCCAGCAGTTATGGACTAGCGGGACGACCCTACGAGCAGTACGTC. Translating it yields CASSYGLAGRPYEQYV.

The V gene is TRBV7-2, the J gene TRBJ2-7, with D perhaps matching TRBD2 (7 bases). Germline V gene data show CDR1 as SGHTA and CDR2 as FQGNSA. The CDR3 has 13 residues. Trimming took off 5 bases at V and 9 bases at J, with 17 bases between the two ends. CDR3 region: CASSQTRGGGQYF. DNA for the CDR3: TGTGCCAGCAGCCAAACCAGGGGCGGGGGGCAGTACTTC.

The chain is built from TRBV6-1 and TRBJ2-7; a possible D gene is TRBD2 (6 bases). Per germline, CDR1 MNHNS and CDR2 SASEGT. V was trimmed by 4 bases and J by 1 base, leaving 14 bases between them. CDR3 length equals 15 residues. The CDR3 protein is CASSAGVKASYEQYF. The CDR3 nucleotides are TGTGCCAGCAGTGCGGGAGTGAAGGCGTCCTACGAGCAGTACTTC.

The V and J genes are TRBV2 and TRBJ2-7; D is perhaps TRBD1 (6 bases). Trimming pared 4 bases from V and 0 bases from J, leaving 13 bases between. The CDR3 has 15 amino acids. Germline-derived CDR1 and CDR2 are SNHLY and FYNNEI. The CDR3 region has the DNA TGTGCCAGCAGTGCCGGCAGGGGAGTCTCCTACGAGCAGTACTTC. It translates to CASSAGRGVSYEQYF.

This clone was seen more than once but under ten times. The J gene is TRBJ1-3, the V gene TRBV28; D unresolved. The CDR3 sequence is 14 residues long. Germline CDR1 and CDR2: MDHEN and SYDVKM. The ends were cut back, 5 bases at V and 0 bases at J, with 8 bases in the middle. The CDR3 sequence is CASSRSGSGNTIYF. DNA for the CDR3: TGTGCCAGCAGTCGGAGCGGCTCTGGAAACACCATATATTTT.